This record covers a single T cell receptor (beta chain). This clonotype was found many times. It has no known antigen specificity. Base quality data are lacking; no much larger clone is found one base away. The sample originates from a study of T-cell reconstitution after alpha-beta-depleted transplantation in children (dated by TCRdb to 2016 to 2017). About the full investigation: The study quantitatively tracked T-cell immune reconstitution after TCRalphabeta/CD19-depleted allogeneic hematopoietic cell transplantation in children using TCR repertoire profiling. Overall results and qualifications from the work: About two months after transplant, the apparently early recovery of alphabetaT-cell counts reportedly depended on just several hundred clones that had expanded rapidly and came from non-depleted graft cells. The high TCRbeta diversity at day 60 in some patients was ascribed to recipient T cells and intrathymic progenitors that had survived conditioning. Over subsequent months, a decline in hyperexpanded clone frequencies was noted, and after one year, T-cell counts and TCRbeta diversity were mostly ascribed to newly produced T cells.

In light of the paper, this sample's treatment or condition label describes: allogeneic hematopoietic cell transplantation with graft depleted of TCRalphabeta T cells and CD19 B cells. The transplant recipients were children given TCRalphabeta/CD19-depleted allogeneic hematopoietic cell grafts. The trim is 6 bases for V and 3 bases for J, with a gap of 9 bases between the germline ends. According to the germline V gene (reference sequence), CDR1 reads DFQATT and CDR2 reads SNEGSKA. The CDR3 measures 11 amino acids from cysteine to phenylalanine. Only the CDR3 part of the read is kept: 33 bases, read in frame from the first base. Preparation of the library involved PCR. The instrument was an Illumina HiSeq 2500. Molecular barcoding was employed in the preparation of TCR libraries, with unique molecular identifiers being used to normalize TCRbeta repertoire quantification. TCRdb reprocessing: public reads trimmed at Q25 with fastp, clones called with MiXCR, in-frame beta chains kept. Rows are combined by CDR3 protein, so each entry shows the most common genes and DNA. The sample table contains 250,000 to 300,000 distinct CDR3 sequences; only one count was recorded for under 14% of them. Of the sample, around 22% falls within the top ten clones.

The sequence links TRBV20-1 to TRBJ2-7, with no reliable assignment of the D segment. This sequence was found in a male patient aged 2 to 9 who had a stem cell transplant for chronic granulomatous disease, so the T cells may come from the graft donor. This specimen was peripheral blood, taken 180 days after TCRalphabeta/CD19-depleted stem cell transplant. The sequenced DNA: TGCAGTGCAGCTAGTTTCTACGAGCAGTACTTC. Its translation is CSAASFYEQYF.